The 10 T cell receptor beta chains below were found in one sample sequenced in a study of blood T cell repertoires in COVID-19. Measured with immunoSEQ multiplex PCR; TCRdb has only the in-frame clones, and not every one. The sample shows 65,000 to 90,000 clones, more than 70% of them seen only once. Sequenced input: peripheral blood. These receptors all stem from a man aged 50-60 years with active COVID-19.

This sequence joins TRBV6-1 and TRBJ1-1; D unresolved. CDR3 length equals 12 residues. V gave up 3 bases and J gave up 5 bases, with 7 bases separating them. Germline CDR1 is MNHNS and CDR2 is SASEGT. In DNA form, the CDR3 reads TGTGCCAGCAGTGATGAGTGGACTGAAGCTTTCTTT. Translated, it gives CASSDEWTEAFF.

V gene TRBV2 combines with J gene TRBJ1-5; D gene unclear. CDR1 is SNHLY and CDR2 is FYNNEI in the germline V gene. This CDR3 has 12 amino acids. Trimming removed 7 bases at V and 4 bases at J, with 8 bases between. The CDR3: CASNGDNQPQHF. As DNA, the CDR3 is TGTGCCAGCAACGGAGATAATCAGCCCCAGCATTTT.

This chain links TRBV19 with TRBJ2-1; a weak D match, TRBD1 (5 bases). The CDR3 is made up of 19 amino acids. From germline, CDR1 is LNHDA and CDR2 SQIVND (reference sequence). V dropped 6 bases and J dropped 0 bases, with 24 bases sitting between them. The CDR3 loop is CASRPRGFVTANSYNEQFF. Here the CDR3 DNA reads TGTGCCAGTAGGCCTCGTGGGTTCGTGACAGCCAACTCCTACAATGAGCAGTTCTTC.

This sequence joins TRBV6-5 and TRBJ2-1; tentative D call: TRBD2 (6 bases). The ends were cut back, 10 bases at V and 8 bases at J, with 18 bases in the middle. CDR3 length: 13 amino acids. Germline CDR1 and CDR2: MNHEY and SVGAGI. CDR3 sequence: CATRFGGMHEQFF. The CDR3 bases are TGTGCCACCAGGTTTGGCGGGATGCATGAGCAGTTCTTC.

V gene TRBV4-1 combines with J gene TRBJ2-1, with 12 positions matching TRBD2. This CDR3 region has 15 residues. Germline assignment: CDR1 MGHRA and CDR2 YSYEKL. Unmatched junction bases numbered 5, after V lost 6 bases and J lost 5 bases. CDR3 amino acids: CASSLRTSGDNEQFF. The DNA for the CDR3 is TGCGCCAGCAGTCTCCGGACTAGCGGGGACAATGAGCAGTTCTTC.

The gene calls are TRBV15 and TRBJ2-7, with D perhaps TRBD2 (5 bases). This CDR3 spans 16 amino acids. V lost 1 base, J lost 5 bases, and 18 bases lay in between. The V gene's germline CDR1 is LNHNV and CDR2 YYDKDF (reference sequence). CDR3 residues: CATSRGKQWTSDEQYF. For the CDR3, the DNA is TGTGCCACCAGCAGAGGCAAACAATGGACTTCCGACGAGCAGTACTTC.

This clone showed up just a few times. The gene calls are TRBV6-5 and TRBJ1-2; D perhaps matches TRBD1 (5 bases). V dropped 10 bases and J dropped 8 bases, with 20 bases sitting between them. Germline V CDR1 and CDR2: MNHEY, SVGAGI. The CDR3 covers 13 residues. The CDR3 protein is CATIDSSGLGYTF. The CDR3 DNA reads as TGTGCCACCATAGACAGCTCGGGACTGGGCTACACCTTC.

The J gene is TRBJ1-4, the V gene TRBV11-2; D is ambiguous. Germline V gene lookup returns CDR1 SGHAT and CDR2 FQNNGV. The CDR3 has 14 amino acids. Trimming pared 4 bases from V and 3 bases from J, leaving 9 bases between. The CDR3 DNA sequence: TGTGCCAGCAGCTCCCACCTAGCTAATGAAAAACTGTTTTTT. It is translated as CASSSHLANEKLFF.

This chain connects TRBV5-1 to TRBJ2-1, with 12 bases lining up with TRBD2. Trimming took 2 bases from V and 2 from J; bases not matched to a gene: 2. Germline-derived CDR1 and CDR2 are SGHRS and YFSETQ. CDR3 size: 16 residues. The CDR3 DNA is TGCGCCAGCAGCTTTCTAGCGGGAGGGCCCTACAATGAGCAGTTCTTC. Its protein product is CASSFLAGGPYNEQFF.

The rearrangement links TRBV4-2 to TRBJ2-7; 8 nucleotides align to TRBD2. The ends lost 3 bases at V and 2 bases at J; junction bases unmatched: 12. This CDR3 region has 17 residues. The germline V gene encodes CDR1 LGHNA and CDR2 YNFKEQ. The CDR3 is CASSQGSGGTDPYEQYF. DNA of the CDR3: TGTGCCAGCAGCCAGGGATCGGGGGGGACGGATCCCTACGAGCAGTACTTC.